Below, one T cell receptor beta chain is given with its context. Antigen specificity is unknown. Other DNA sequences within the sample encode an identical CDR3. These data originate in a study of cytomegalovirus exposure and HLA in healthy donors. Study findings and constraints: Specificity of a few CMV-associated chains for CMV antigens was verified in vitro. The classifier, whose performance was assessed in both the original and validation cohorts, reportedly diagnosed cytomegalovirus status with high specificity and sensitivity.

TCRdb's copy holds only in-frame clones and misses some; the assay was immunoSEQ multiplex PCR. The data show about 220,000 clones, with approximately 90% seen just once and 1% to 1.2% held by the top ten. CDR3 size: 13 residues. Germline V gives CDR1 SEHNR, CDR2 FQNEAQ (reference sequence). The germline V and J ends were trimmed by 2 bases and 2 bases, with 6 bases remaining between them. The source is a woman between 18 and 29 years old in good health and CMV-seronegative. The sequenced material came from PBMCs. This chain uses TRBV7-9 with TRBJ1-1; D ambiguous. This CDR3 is CASSLSLNTEAFF. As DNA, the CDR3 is TGTGCCAGCAGCTTAAGCCTTAACACTGAAGCTTTCTTT.